The clone carrying this T cell receptor (beta chain) was seen once. The target antigen is unknown. The CDR3 contains 16 residues. Germline assignment: CDR1 SGHRS and CDR2 YFSETQ. The V end was cut by 4 bases, the J end by 7 bases, with 18 bases between. Data came from immunoSEQ multiplex PCR; TCRdb stores just in-frame clones and leaves some out. The sample records about 93,000 clones, 85% to 90% being singletons. These data originate in a study of T cell responses to AZD1222 COVID-19 vaccine. General study results and limits: Reportedly, close to half of spike-specific TCRs are directed against unmutated variant regions. Compared with day 0, the breadth and depth of the Spike-specific TCR repertoire rose significantly after two doses of AZD1222. Donors skewed white British and female; clonal diversity was possibly underestimated.

The J gene is TRBJ1-6, the V gene TRBV5-1; D may be TRBD1 (5 bases). Here the sequenced sample was peripheral blood, taken on day 0 of MenACWY control vaccination. This receptor was taken from an adult in good health. The CDR3 DNA follows: TGCGCCAGCAGCGTCACTAGCGATCCAGGGAATTCACCCCTCCACTTT. This gives the protein CASSVTSDPGNSPLHF.